The 19 T cell receptor beta chains below all came from one sample that was sequenced in a study of T cell responses to AZD1222 COVID-19 vaccine. The data were produced by immunoSEQ multiplex PCR, yet TCRdb's version contains in-frame clones alone and is incomplete. The data show 50,000 or so clones, over 80% seen once. Here the sequenced sample was peripheral blood, taken on day 0 of AZD1222 vaccination. The source of these receptors is an adult in good health.

The CDR3 DNA is TGTGCCAGCTCATCCACCGTAGCGGGGGGCCCAGATACGCAGTATTTT. Protein sequence: CASSSTVAGGPDTQYF. The chain carries TRBV18 and TRBJ2-3, with TRBD2 matching 10 bases. CDR3 length: 16 residues. Germline V gene sequence: CDR1 KGHSH, CDR2 LQKENI. With 5 bases clipped from V and 4 bases from J, the junction kept 9 bases outside the gene matches.

The chain carries TRBV14 and TRBJ2-2, with 8 nucleotides matching TRBD2. Losses at the gene ends were 1 base for V and 4 bases for J; bases not matched to a gene: 5. This CDR3 has 16 residues. CDR1 SGHDN and CDR2 FVKESK come from the germline V gene. CDR3 sequence: CASSQGPAGGTGELFF. CDR3 nucleotides: TGTGCCAGCAGCCAAGGTCCGGCGGGGGGCACCGGGGAGCTGTTTTTT.

DNA for the CDR3: TGTGCCATCAGTGAGTCGGACAGGGATAGCAATCAGCCCCAGCATTTT. Its protein product is CAISESDRDSNQPQHF. V and J are TRBV10-3 and TRBJ1-5, with 8 positions matching TRBD1. CDR3 length: 16 residues. CDR1 and CDR2 (germline): ENHRY, SYGVKD. J gave up 0 bases and V 0 bases, and 1 base lay outside the gene matches.

The chain combines TRBV2 with TRBJ2-6, with D perhaps assigned TRBD1 or TRBD2 (5 bases each). The CDR3 consists of 15 residues. Germline V gene sequence: CDR1 SNHLY, CDR2 FYNNEI. Trimming removed 5 bases from V and 2 bases from J, with 10 bases in between. Written as DNA, the CDR3 is TGTGCCAGCAGTAGTGAGGGGACTGGGGCCAACGTCCTGACTTTC. Translated, it gives CASSSEGTGANVLTF.

The chain couples TRBV19 to TRBJ2-2, with D possibly being TRBD2 (6 bases). The CDR3 spans 15 residues. CDR1 LNHDA and CDR2 SQIVND come from the germline V gene (reference sequence). The germline V and J ends were trimmed by 1 base and 6 bases, with 12 bases remaining between them. Here the CDR3 reads CASSIGRVRAGELFF. CDR3 sequence (DNA): TGTGCCAGTAGTATAGGGAGGGTAAGGGCCGGGGAGCTGTTTTTT.

The J gene is TRBJ2-3, the V gene TRBV19; 9 bases align to TRBD1. CDR1 is LNHDA and CDR2 is SQIVND in the germline V gene (reference sequence). The J segment lost 6 bases and the V segment lost 6 bases, leaving 13 bases of the junction unmatched. The CDR3 consists of 16 residues. Written as DNA, the CDR3 is TGTGCCAGTAGCGGGGGGCTCCCGGGACAGGGTGATACGCAGTATTTT. Translation: CASSGGLPGQGDTQYF.

The chain recombines TRBV18 with TRBJ2-5; weak D call: TRBD2 (5 bases). The CDR3 loop spans 12 amino acids. CDR1 and CDR2 (germline): KGHSH, LQKENI. The V end was cut by 3 bases, the J end by 7 bases, with 9 bases between. CDR3 residues: CASSPSEGTQYF. CDR3 DNA: TGTGCCAGCTCACCTAGCGAGGGGACCCAGTACTTC.

As to this clone: The junction departs from the called germline gene at one end, perhaps through a read error. V usage is TRBV7-2 and J usage is TRBJ2-4; 7 bases line up with TRBD1. The CDR3 loop spans 14 amino acids. The germline CDR1 and CDR2 sequences are SGHTA and FQGNSA. The CDR3 coding sequence is TGTGCCAGCAGCCCCGACAGGGATGTAAACGTTCAGTACTTC. Protein product: CASSPDRDVNVQYF.

V gene TRBV18 combines with J gene TRBJ2-1; tentative D call: TRBD1 (5 bases). Germline V gene sequence: CDR1 KGHSH, CDR2 LQKENI. CDR3 length: 15 residues. Trimming removed 2 bases from V and 10 bases from J, with 18 bases in between. The CDR3 spells CASSPSQGGPREQFF. CDR3 in DNA: TGTGCCAGCTCACCAAGTCAGGGTGGGCCCAGGGAGCAGTTCTTC.

The CDR3 spells CASSYYSGGAETQYF. In nucleotides, the CDR3 is TGTGCCAGCAGCTATTACAGCGGTGGGGCGGAGACCCAGTACTTC. This chain connects TRBV7-2 to TRBJ2-5, with D possibly called TRBD1 or TRBD2 (5 bases each). Germline lookup yields CDR1 SGHTA and CDR2 FQGNSA. Trimming pared 4 bases from V and 5 bases from J, leaving 17 bases between. The CDR3 is 15 residues long.

The V call is TRBV7-2, the J call TRBJ2-7; D is possibly TRBD1 (6 bases). CDR1 and CDR2 from the germline V gene are SGHTA and FQGNSA. CDR3 size: 12 residues. Trimming left V 3 bases short and J 4 bases short, with 7 bases between. The CDR3 sequence: CASSFDRYEQYF. Here the CDR3 DNA reads TGTGCCAGCAGCTTCGACAGGTACGAGCAGTACTTC.

The chain joins TRBV5-4 to TRBJ2-1; the match to TRBD2 covers 8 bases. The V gene end was trimmed by 4 bases and the J gene end by 0 bases; junction bases not matched to a gene: 9. This CDR3 is 17 amino acids long. The germline CDR1 and CDR2 sequences are SGHNT and YYREEE (reference sequence). CDR3 sequence (DNA): TGTGCCAGCAGCCCCTCGGCAGCGGGAGTCTCCTACAATGAGCAGTTCTTC. It encodes CASSPSAAGVSYNEQFF.

The chain employs TRBV2 and TRBJ2-3; 11 bases are a match to TRBD2. The germline V gene has CDR1 SNHLY and CDR2 FYNNEI. Unmatched junction bases numbered 7, after V lost 6 bases and J lost 2 bases. The CDR3 is 16 residues long. CDR3 region: CASSPGTSGHTDTQYF. The CDR3 coding sequence is TGTGCCAGCAGCCCCGGGACTAGCGGCCACACAGATACGCAGTATTTT.

A word on this clone: The sample carries other DNA sequences with the same CDR3. This chain links TRBV7-9 with TRBJ1-1; no firm D call. Trimming stripped 3 bases from V and 3 bases from J, with 2 bases between. Germline V gives CDR1 SEHNR, CDR2 FQNEAQ (reference sequence). The CDR3 runs 11 residues. The CDR3 loop reads CASSFDTEAFF. The CDR3 DNA follows: TGTGCCAGCAGCTTTGACACTGAAGCTTTCTTT.

This clone has a handful of counts. The chain carries TRBV27 and TRBJ2-2; TRBD2 aligns across 7 bases. Germline lookup yields CDR1 MNHEY and CDR2 SMNVEV (reference sequence). This CDR3 contains 17 residues. V lost 6 bases and J lost 2; bases outside the gene matches: 12. In DNA, the CDR3 is TGTGCCAGCAGGCAAGCGGGATCAGCGCGAAACACCGGGGAGCTGTTTTTT. Translated, it gives CASRQAGSARNTGELFF.

On this clone itself: Other DNA sequences from this sample encode an identical CDR3 as well. J is TRBJ2-3 and V is TRBV7-3; 7 bases are a match to TRBD2. Germline lookup yields CDR1 SGHTA and CDR2 FQGTGA. J lost 6 bases, V lost 5 bases, and 14 bases had no gene match. CDR3 length equals 16 residues. DNA for the CDR3: TGTGCCAGCAGCCCGCGGGCGGCGGGAGTAGGTGATACGCAGTATTTT. Translated, it gives CASSPRAAGVGDTQYF.

The J gene is TRBJ2-3, the V gene TRBV2; no firm D call. Between the trimmed V and J ends, which lost 7 bases and 2 bases, there was a span of 19 bases. Germline V gives CDR1 SNHLY, CDR2 FYNNEI. This CDR3 contains 16 residues. The CDR3 DNA reads TGTGCCAGCAAGTCCCCCCAAAGTTCTGTCACAGATACGCAGTATTTT. Translating gives CASKSPQSSVTDTQYF.

This chain links TRBV5-8 with TRBJ2-1; TRBD2 matches at 10 bases. V dropped 2 bases and J dropped 4; count of bases not matched to a gene: 12. Germline CDR1 SGHTS, CDR2 YDEGEE. The CDR3 runs to 18 residues. This chain's CDR3 is CASSFAGTSAGGYNEQFF. CDR3 nucleotides: TGTGCCAGCAGCTTTGCCGGGACTAGCGCTGGGGGGTACAATGAGCAGTTCTTC.

The chain uses TRBV10-1 and TRBJ1-6; D not resolved. With 3 bases removed from V and 9 bases from J, the gap between germline ends came to 9 bases. The CDR3 is made up of 13 amino acids. Germline V CDR1 and CDR2: WNHNN, SYGVQD (reference sequence). The CDR3 coding sequence is TGCGCCAGCAGTGACGGCCCAGGTTCACCCCTCCACTTT. It codes for CASSDGPGSPLHF.